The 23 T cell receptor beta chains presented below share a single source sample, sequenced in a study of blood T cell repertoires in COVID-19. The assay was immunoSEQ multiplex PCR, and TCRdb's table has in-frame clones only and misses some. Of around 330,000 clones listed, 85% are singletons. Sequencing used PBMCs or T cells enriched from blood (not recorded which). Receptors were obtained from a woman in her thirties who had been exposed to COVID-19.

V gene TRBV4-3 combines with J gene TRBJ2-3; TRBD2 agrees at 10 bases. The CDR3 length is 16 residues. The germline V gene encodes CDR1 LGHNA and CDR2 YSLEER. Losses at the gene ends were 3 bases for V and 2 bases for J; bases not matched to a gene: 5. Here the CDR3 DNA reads TGCGCCAGCAGCCACCTAGCGGGAGCAGCCACAGATACGCAGTATTTT. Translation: CASSHLAGAATDTQYF.

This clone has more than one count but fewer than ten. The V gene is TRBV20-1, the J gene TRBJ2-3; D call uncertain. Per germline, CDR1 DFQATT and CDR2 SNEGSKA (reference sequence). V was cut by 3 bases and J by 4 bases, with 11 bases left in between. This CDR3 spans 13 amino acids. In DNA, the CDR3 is TGCAGTGCTAGTAGAGCTTTTGCAGATACGCAGTATTTT. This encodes CSASRAFADTQYF.

DNA of the CDR3: TGTGCCAGCAGATTGAGGAACTATGGCTACACCTTC. Translation gives CASRLRNYGYTF. This chain connects TRBV28 to TRBJ1-2; D gene ambiguous. The CDR3 extends over 12 amino acids. The V and J ends lost 6 bases and 2 bases respectively, with 7 bases between them. The germline V gene has CDR1 MDHEN and CDR2 SYDVKM.

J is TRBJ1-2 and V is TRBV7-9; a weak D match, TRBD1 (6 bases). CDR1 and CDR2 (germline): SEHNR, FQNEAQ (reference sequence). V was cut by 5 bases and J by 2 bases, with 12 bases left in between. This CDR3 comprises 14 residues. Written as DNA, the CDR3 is TGTGCCAGCAGCCAGGACAGCTCAAACTATGGCTACACCTTC. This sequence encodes CASSQDSSNYGYTF.

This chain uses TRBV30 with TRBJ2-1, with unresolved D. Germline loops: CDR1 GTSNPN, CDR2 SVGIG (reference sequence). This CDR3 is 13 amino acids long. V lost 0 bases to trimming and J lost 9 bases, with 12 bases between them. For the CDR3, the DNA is TGTGCCTGGAGTGTACTCCCCGGTCTTGAGCAGTTCTTC. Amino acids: CAWSVLPGLEQFF.

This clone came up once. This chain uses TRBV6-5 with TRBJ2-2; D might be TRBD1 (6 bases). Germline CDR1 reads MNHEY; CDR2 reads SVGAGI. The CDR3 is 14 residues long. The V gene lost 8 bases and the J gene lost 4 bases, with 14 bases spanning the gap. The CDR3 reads CASFGGWGTGELFF. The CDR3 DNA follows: TGTGCCAGCTTTGGGGGCTGGGGCACCGGGGAGCTGTTTTTT.

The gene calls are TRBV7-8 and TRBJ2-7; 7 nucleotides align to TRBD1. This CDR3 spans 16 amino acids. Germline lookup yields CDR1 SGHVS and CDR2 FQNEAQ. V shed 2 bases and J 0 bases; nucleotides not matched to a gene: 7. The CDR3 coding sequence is TGTGCCAGCAGCTTATTGTCAGGGGGTAGCTCCTACGAGCAGTACTTC. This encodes CASSLLSGGSSYEQYF.

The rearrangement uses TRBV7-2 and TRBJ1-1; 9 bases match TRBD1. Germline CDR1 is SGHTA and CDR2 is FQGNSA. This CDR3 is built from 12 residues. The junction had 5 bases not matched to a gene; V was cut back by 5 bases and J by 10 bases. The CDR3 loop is CASSQQDRGAFF. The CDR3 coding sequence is TGTGCCAGCAGCCAGCAGGACAGGGGAGCTTTCTTT.

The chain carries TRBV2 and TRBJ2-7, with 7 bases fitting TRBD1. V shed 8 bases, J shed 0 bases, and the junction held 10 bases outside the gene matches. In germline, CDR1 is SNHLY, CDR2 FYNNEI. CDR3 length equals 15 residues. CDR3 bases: TGTGCCAGCTGCTTTCGACAGGGCAGCTCCTACGAGCAGTACTTC. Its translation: CASCFRQGSSYEQYF.

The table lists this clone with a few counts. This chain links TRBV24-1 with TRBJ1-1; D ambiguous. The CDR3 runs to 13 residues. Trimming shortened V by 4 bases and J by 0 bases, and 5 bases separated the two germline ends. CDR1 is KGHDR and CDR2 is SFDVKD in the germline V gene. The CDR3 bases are TGTGCCACCAGTGACACTATGAACACTGAAGCTTTCTTT. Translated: CATSDTMNTEAFF.

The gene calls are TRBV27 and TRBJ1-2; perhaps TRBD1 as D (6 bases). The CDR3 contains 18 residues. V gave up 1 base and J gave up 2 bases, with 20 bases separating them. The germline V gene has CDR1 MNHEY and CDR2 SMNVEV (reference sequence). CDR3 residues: CASSLFPIQGYLNYGYTF. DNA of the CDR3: TGTGCCAGCAGTTTATTTCCTATTCAGGGGTACCTAAACTATGGCTACACCTTC.

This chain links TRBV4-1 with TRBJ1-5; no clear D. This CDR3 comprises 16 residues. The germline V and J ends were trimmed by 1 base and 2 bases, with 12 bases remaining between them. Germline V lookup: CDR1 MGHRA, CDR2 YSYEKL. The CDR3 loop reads CASSQVSASGNQPQHF. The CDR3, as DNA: TGCGCCAGCAGCCAAGTTTCCGCGTCGGGCAATCAGCCCCAGCATTTT.

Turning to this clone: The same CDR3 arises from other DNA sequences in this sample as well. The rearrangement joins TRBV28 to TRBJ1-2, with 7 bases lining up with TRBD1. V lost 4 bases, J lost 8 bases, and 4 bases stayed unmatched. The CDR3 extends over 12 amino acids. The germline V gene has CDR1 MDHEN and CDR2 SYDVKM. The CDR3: CASSSTGYGYTF. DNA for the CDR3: TGTGCCAGCAGTTCGACAGGGTACGGCTACACCTTC.

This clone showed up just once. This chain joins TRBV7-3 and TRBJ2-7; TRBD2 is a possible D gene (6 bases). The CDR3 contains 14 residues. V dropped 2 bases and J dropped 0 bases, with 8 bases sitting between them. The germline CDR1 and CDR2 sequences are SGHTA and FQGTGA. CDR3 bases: TGTGCCAGCAGCTTAGGAGGGGCCTCCTACGAGCAGTACTTC. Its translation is CASSLGGASYEQYF.

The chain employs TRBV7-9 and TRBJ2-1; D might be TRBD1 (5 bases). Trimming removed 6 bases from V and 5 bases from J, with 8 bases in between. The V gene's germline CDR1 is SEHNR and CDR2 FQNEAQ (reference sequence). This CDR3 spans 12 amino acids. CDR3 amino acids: CASRDSHNEQFF. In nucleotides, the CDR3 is TGTGCCAGCAGAGACAGTCACAATGAGCAGTTCTTC.

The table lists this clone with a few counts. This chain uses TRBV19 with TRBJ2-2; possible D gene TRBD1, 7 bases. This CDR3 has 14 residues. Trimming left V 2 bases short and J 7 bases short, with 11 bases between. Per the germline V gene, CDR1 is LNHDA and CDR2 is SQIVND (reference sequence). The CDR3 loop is CASSIQGGLGELFF. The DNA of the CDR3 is TGTGCCAGTAGTATACAGGGGGGCCTCGGGGAGCTGTTTTTT.

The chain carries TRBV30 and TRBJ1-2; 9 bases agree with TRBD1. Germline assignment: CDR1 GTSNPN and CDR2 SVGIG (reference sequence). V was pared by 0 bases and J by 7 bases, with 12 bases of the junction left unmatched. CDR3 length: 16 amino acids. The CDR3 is CAWSVQQGARLSGYTF. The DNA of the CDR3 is TGTGCCTGGAGTGTCCAACAGGGGGCCCGTTTAAGTGGCTACACCTTC.

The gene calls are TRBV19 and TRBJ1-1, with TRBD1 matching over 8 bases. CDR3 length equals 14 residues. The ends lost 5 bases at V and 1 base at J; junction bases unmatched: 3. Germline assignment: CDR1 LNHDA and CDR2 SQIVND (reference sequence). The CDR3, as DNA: TGTGCCAGTAGTCTCGACAGGGGGAACACTGAAGCTTTCTTT. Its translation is CASSLDRGNTEAFF.

CDR3 loop: CAWSGQGWSMNTEAFF. The CDR3 region has the DNA TGTGCCTGGAGCGGACAGGGATGGAGTATGAACACTGAAGCTTTCTTT. The chain combines TRBV30 with TRBJ1-1; 8 bases agree with TRBD1. The CDR3 runs to 16 residues. Germline-derived CDR1 and CDR2 are GTSNPN and SVGIG (reference sequence). The V gene end was trimmed by 3 bases and the J gene end by 0 bases; junction bases not matched to a gene: 9.

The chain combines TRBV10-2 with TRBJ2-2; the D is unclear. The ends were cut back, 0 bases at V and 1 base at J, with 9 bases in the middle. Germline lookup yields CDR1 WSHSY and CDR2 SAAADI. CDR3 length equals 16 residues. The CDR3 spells CASSESSRQNTGELFF. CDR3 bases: TGCGCCAGCAGTGAGTCCTCTCGACAGAACACCGGGGAGCTGTTTTTT.

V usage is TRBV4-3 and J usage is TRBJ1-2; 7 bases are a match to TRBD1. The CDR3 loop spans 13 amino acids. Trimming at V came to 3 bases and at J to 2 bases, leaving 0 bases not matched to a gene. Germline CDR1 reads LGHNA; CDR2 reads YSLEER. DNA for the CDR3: TGCGCCAGCAGCCAGACAGGGAACTATGGCTACACCTTC. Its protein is CASSQTGNYGYTF.

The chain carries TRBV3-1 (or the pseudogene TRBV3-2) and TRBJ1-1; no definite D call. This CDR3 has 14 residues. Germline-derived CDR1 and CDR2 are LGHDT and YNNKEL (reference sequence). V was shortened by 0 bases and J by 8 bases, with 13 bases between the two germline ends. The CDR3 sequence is CASSQDLSSSEAFF. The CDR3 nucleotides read TGTGCCAGCAGCCAAGACCTTTCCTCCTCCGAAGCTTTCTTT.

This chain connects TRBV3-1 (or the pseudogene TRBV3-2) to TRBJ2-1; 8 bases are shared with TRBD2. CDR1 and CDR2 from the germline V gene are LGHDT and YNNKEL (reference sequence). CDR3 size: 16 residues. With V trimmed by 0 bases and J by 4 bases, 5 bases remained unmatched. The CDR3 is CASSQDSVAGYNEQFF. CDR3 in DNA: TGTGCCAGCAGCCAAGATTCAGTAGCGGGGTACAATGAGCAGTTCTTC.